The source of this T cell receptor (beta chain) is a study of human T cells and chemical hapten exposure. Study as a whole: Per-sample TCR yield variation was attributed mainly to small pooled library volume differences.

Findings and limits, study-wide: The number of TCRs over 1 in 1000 frequency stayed unchanged after DPC.

The library gave individual cDNA molecules unique molecular identifiers. Authors' data handling: Ranging from roughly 23,224 to 690,600, TCR counts per sample had a median value of approximately 95,000. In TCRdb, the RACE reads were re-called with MiXCR into one record per CDR3 protein. These V and J calls are TCRdb output, not the study's own analysis. The sample has some 110,000 distinct CDR3 sequences, about 12% seen once; the top ten hold about 1.4%. This clonotype showed up many times. Its antigen is not identified. Regarding time point: patch test 1, 2 weeks after DPC sensitization. Stated treatment: therapeutic diphenylcyclopropenone sensitization with weekly scalp DPC. The clonotype was recovered from a woman aged 45-65 years with alopecia areata. Some clones in this sample may be carry-over from other donors' samples. Source: whole blood, taken in connection with sensitization to the hapten diphenylcyclopropenone (DPC).

The CDR3 sequence: CASSPDRVFEAFF. In DNA, the CDR3 is TGTGCCAGCTCCCCCGACAGGGTATTTGAAGCTTTCTTT. The chain links TRBV18 to TRBJ1-1; 7 bases map to TRBD1. Germline V gives CDR1 KGHSH, CDR2 LQKENI. CDR3 length: 13 residues. Unmatched junction bases numbered 8, after V lost 6 bases and J lost 7 bases.